This TCR beta chain comes out of a study of T cells in Graves' hyperthyroidism and ophthalmopathy. Whole-study context: Before any treatment, at initial diagnosis, peripheral blood was collected.

This clonotype appeared many times. The antigen is not known. What was amplified from RNA transcripts were TCR beta CDR3 regions. RT-PCR in the first round (using the HTBI primer set) targeted the TCR CDR3. TCRdb reprocessed the multiplex PCR reads with MiXCR, giving one entry per CDR3 protein. The sample holds approximately 520,000 distinct CDR3 sequences; around 24% are singletons and the top ten take over 9%. Germline V gives CDR1 DFQATT, CDR2 SNEGSKA (reference sequence). Trimming removed 2 bases from V and 2 bases from J, with 9 bases in between. The CDR3 contains 13 residues. Overall study findings and caveats: Most thyroid clonotypes expanded above 0.001 were also detected in blood. For ophthalmopathy, model prediction preceded onset by a median 6.5 months.

Each person with ophthalmopathy scored at least 3 on the Clinical Activity Score, reached NOSPECS grade 4 or higher, and had been ill under 3 months. The chain uses TRBV20-1 and TRBJ1-2; TRBD1 is a possible D gene (5 bases). This clonotype was sampled from a woman in her twenties or thirties with Graves' ophthalmopathy. The sequenced sample consisted of blood. The DNA of the CDR3 is TGCAGTGCTAGACAGGGTATAAACTATGGCTACACCTTC. It codes for CSARQGINYGYTF.